Included here is one T cell receptor beta chain sequence, with context. The target of this receptor is not known. Base qualities are not recorded, but no much larger clone differs from it by a single base. The sample belongs to a study of cytomegalovirus exposure and HLA in healthy donors (dated by TCRdb to the late 2010s). In terms of the full investigation: An earlier analysis of some 550 of the donors reported about 290 Gb of sequence data and about 100 million unique TCR beta sequences from 150 million to 200 million T cells. An early release covering roughly 600 HLA-typed donors comprised roughly 300 gigabases of sequencing data and tens of millions of unique TCR sequences. Of the approximately 400 genotyped donors, 80% to 90% were placed in the genetic ancestry cluster associated with self-reported Caucasian donors. The study was designed to test whether signatures of past pathogen exposure could be identified by cataloging public T cell receptors. The study used immunosequencing to profile the T cell repertoires of several hundred subjects and linked those repertoires to cytomegalovirus serostatus. Along with the roughly 700-subject first cohort, a separate validation cohort of about 110 different subjects was used. To predict cytomegalovirus infection status, the study brought together high-throughput TCR immunosequencing, statistical association of individual TCRs with disease status, and machine learning. In a later analysis, previously published TCR beta repertoires from 666 donors were re-analyzed and high-resolution HLA genotyping was added so that TCR occurrence patterns could be studied. Rather than drawing on any new phenotypic data, the later analysis identified candidate immune exposures from TCR beta sequences and the way those sequences occurred across donors. An earlier analysis of 587 of the donors applied high-throughput TCR beta sequencing to assess whether each TCR beta V gene segment acted as functional or pseudogenic. Donor age, sex, ethnicity and CMV serostatus were collected together with the repertoire data. Genome-wide SNP genotypes for about 55% of the 666 donors were used in a later genetic analysis, which treated that subset as a discovery cohort. All discovery cohort repertoires had been generated using a single sequencing platform. HLA typing covered class I and class II loci at four-digit resolution. Typing coverage varied by locus: about 620-630 donors for A, B, C, DRB1 and DQB1; approximately 500 for DQA1; over 600 for DPA1; around 490 for DPB1. A handful of DR-DQ haplotypes were handled as single units for association and clustering because linkage in the cohort was strong. Among about 360 genotyped donors of the cohort, an average of around 240,000 unique TCR beta nucleotide sequences were sequenced per donor, roughly 20% of them non-productive. The full study reports these points: V-gene and J-gene trimming of TCR beta chains was associated with a missense DCLRE1C variant in a later genetic analysis, and the association was replicated in an independent cohort. A further reported finding was that TCR beta sequences accurately predicted the HLA-A and HLA-B alleles for most subjects in the first cohort. In a later analysis, most CMV-associated TCR beta chains were found to appear HLA-restricted, with HLA associations seemingly driven largely by CMV exposure. In both the original and validation cohorts, the classifier was reported to diagnose cytomegalovirus status with high specificity and sensitivity. According to a later analysis, parvovirus B19, influenza, CMV and Epstein-Barr virus appeared linked to several top co-occurrence clusters. Because HLA typing was unavailable for some donors at each locus, only the typed subset was used in association tests. Most TCR sequences were seen in very few donors, while some public TCRs were found in many individuals. Because counts were too low, roughly 16 rarely observed V segments, including chromosome 9 orphons, were left out of the earlier analysis of approximately 580 of the donors. Some IMGT-functional V segments, including TRBV6-2 and TRBV6-3, could not be distinguished by the 87-base-pair reads and were therefore excluded. In a later analysis, HLA-associated TCR beta chains showed more clonal expansion and lower generation probabilities than non-associated chains that were equally common. In vitro tests confirmed that a few of the cytomegalovirus-associated TCR beta chains recognize cytomegalovirus antigens. Linkage disequilibrium might explain the correlated functional status among segregating V segments, but an unknown experimental factor could not be ruled out. At a false discovery rate of 0.05, a later analysis linked about 16,000 TCR beta sequences to specific HLA alleles. When HLA alleles, especially DR and DQ, strongly co-occurred, TCR associations were difficult to assign to individual alleles. The sequencing pipeline was judged likely to have produced a cluster of highly shared sequence variants as a technical artifact. A later genetic analysis reported fewer N-insertions in productive TCRs among donors in an Asian-associated ancestry cluster than the roughly 700-donor mean. In the study, some 160 TCR beta chains were listed as associated with cytomegalovirus. The only immune exposure information available for the cohort was CMV serostatus. According to the authors, the approach could potentially be generalized to other disease states and immunological phenotypes. The cohort was sequenced for TCR beta chains only, and without alpha or paired-chain data the features that could be detected were limited. In a later analysis, the rate of TCR association differed among HLA loci, with DRB1 alleles having the most associated TCRs and HLA-C alleles having the fewest. Sequencing depth was assumed to be roughly uniform across donors in the presence/absence analyses, though that assumption may not hold. In an earlier analysis of approximately 600 of the donors, most TCR beta V segments were observed in productive rearrangements about 90% or about 30% of the time, broadly matching IMGT annotations.

The cohort was made up of several hundred healthy bone marrow donors. Cohort members were all nominally healthy when sampled, although unrecorded immune exposures were likely present. The donor was CMV seropositive and belonged to the group of some 290 seropositive cohort members. A peripheral blood sample was provided by each donor, and peripheral blood mononuclear cells were used for TCR beta sequencing. Genomic DNA extraction from the blood cell samples was performed with the Qiagen DNeasy Blood Extraction Kit. Library creation used the immunoSEQ multiplex PCR assay. For the multiplex PCR, a mixture combining 60 forward primers for TCR Vbeta segments and 13 reverse primers for TCR Jbeta segments was used. Amplification of the CDR3 region of rearranged TCR beta genes was performed with a multiplex PCR assay on genomic DNA. On the Illumina HiSeq System, the amplified TCR beta libraries were sequenced as 87-base-pair reads. Concerning the study's data processing: A later analysis counted 75 million to 100 million unique TCR beta chains across the 666 repertoires, and 9 million to 14 million of these chains were shared by at least two donors. Raw reads were error-corrected and collapsed into unique sequences with a nearest-neighbor algorithm that merged closely related sequences to remove PCR and sequencing errors. V, D and J gene segments were assigned by aligning CDR3 sequences to IMGT reference sequences. Each retained sequence needed at least a six-nucleotide match to both a V gene segment and a J gene segment. Rearrangements were classified as productive when the CDR3 lacked stop codons and remained in frame with V and J, and all other rearrangements were classified as non-productive. CDR3 was defined by IMGT convention, running from the second conserved V-encoded cysteine to the conserved J-encoded phenylalanine. In an earlier analysis of roughly 580 of the donors, sequences lacking an unambiguous match to a single V gene segment were excluded. An earlier analysis of 450 to 650 of the donors called V segments functional above 56.7% productive rearrangements and segregating when the between-donor standard deviation exceeded 5%. To diagnose cytomegalovirus status from the catalog of TCR beta chain sequences, a statistical classification framework was built. In a later analysis, TCR nucleotide sequences were compared against IMGT/GENE-DB human TR gene sequences so that V and J genes could be assigned. A later analysis assigned CDR3 sequences and most-parsimonious VDJ recombination scenarios with the TCRdist pipeline. In a later analysis, every TCR beta chain was defined by the combination of its CDR3 amino acid sequence and its V-gene family, and reads without a unique V-gene family were dropped. As a way to deal with suspected cross-contamination and a sequencing artifact, a later analysis dropped over 550 nucleotide sequences that were highly shared and had low generation probability. For each public chain, a later analysis derived a clonal expansion index from normalized ranks of inferred template counts within each repertoire. In a later analysis, generation probabilities were computed using a VDJ recombination model fitted to out-of-frame rearrangements, and the results were checked against IGoR. In a later analysis, hypergeometric tests were used to score TCR-TCR, TCR-HLA and TCR-CMV co-occurrence, with a repertoire-size bias correction applied to TCR pairs. A later analysis estimated false discovery rates by permuting HLA or CMV assignments 20 times. In a later analysis, co-occurring TCRs were grouped with DBSCAN, and TCRdist sequence similarity was added when clustering was performed within HLA-allele-positive subsets. For co-occurrence clustering, repertoires with fewer than 30,000 or more than 120,000 public chains were excluded, along with 5 or 6 repertoires with anomalous nucleotide sharing. The clones in this table, taken by TCRdb from immuneACCESS, are in-frame only. Not every clone is retained; where verified, under half of the shortfall comes from an unresolved V gene, and the cause of the rest is unknown. V, J and clone size reflect that table, while D and trimming were determined from the DNA. In this sample the table shows 120,000 or so clones, more than 65% of which occur a single time. The ten largest make up under 5% of the sample.

The CDR1 and CDR2 encoded by the germline V gene (reference sequence) are LNHDA and SQIVND. Here V drops 8 bases and J drops 12 bases, and the junction holds 12 bases not matched to any gene. The CDR3, from cysteine to phenylalanine, totals 13 residues. The retained sequence is limited to the CDR3, 39 bases, with the frame set at the first base. The V and J genes are TRBV19 and TRBJ1-5; 8 bases in between match TRBD1. The specimen was PBMCs. This TCR was recovered from a man younger than 35 in good health and CMV-seropositive. The nucleotide sequence is TGTGCCAGTCAAGGCGGACAGGGCAATCGCCAGCATTTT. It translates to CASQGGQGNRQHF.